Sequencing of this T cell receptor (beta chain) was carried out in a study of post-analysis software for immune sequencing data. This clonotype was seen only a few times. Trimming cost V 3 bases and J 4 bases; bases outside gene matches: 2. The CDR3 has 14 residues. Built from TCR beta cDNA, the libraries had unique molecular identifiers in them. TCRdb itself ran the PCR reads through MiXCR, one entry per CDR3 protein. The profile shows 150,000 or so distinct CDR3 sequences, around 36% of them singletons. The sample consisted of blood, taken after autologous hematopoietic stem cell transplantation. The gene calls are TRBV12-3 or TRBV12-4 and TRBJ2-5; 10 nucleotides agree with TRBD2. The clonotype originates from a girl aged 5-17 years with multiple sclerosis. The CDR3 DNA is TGTGCCAGCAGTTTTAGCGGGAGGCCAGAGACCCAGTACTTC. Translated, it gives CASSFSGRPETQYF.